Sequencing of this T cell receptor beta chain was carried out in a study of blood T cell repertoires in COVID-19. Study context: Sample material is recorded as cDNA or gDNA derived from T cells, B-cell-depleted T cells, or PBMCs.

Generated by immunoSEQ multiplex PCR, the TCRdb table keeps only in-frame clones and is missing some. The sample contains around 170,000 clones, over 80% of which appear only once. The germline V gene has CDR1 SGDLS and CDR2 YYNGEE. This CDR3 is built from 17 residues. V was trimmed by 0 bases and J by 5 bases, leaving 20 bases between them. Sequencing input: peripheral blood. This chain links TRBV9 with TRBJ1-1, with a tentative D call TRBD1 (6 bases). The receptor was derived from a woman aged 55 to 70 with acute or convalescent COVID-19. CDR3 bases: TGTGCCAGCAGCGTAGACCCTCCTGGGAGGGGGGATACTGAAGCTTTCTTT. As protein: CASSVDPPGRGDTEAFF.